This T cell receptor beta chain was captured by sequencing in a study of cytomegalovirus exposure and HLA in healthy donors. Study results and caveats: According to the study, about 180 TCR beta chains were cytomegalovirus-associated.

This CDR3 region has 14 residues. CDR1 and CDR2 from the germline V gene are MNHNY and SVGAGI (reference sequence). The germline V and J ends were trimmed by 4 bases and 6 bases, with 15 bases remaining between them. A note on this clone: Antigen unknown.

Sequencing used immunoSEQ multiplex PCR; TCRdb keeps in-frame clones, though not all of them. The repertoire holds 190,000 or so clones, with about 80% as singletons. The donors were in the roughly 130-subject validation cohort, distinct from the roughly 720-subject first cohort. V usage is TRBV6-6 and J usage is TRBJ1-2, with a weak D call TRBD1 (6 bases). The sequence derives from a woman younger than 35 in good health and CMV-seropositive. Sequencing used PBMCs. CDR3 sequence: CASSFVSRDNGYTF. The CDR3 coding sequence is TGTGCCAGCAGTTTCGTTTCCAGGGACAATGGCTACACCTTC.